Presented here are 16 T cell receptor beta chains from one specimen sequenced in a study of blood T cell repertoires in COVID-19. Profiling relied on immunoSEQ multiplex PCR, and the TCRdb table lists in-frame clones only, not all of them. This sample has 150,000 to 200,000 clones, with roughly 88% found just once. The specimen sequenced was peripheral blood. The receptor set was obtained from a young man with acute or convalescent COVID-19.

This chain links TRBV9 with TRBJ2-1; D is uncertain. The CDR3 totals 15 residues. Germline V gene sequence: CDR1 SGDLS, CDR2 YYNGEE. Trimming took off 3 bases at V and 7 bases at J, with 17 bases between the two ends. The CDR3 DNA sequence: TGTGCCAGCAGCGCGTCGGTATCGCTACCTAATGAGCAGTTCTTC. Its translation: CASSASVSLPNEQFF.

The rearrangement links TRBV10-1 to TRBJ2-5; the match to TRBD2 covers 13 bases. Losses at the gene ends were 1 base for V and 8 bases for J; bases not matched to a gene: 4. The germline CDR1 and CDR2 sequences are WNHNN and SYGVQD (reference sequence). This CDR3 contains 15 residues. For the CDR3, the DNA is TGCGCCAGCAGTGAGTTCAGGACTAGCGGGAGTACCCAGTACTTC. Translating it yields CASSEFRTSGSTQYF.

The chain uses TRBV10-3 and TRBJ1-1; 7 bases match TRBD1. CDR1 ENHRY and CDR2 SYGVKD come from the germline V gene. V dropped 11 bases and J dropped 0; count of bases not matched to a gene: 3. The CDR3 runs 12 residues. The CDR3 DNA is TGTGCCGCACAGGGGATGAACACTGAAGCTTTCTTT. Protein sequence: CAAQGMNTEAFF.

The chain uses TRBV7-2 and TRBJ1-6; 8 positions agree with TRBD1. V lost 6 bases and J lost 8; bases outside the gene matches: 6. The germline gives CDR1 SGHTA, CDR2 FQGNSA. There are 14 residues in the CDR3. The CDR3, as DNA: TGTGCCAGCAGACCAGGGGGCAGTTATTCACCCCTCCACTTT. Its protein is CASRPGGSYSPLHF.

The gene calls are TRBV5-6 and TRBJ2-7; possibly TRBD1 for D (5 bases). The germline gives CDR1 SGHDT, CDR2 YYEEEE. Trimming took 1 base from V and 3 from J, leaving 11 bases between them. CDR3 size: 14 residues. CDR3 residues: CASSLLEGVYEQYF. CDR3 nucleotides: TGTGCCAGCAGCTTGTTGGAAGGGGTCTACGAGCAGTACTTC. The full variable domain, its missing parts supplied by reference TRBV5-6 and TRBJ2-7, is DAGVTQSPTHLIKTRGQQVTLRCSPKSGHDTVSWYQQALGQGPQFIFQYYEEEERQRGNFPDRFSGHQFPNYSSELNVNALLLGDSALYLCASSLLEGVYEQYFGPGTRLTVT.

Written as DNA, the CDR3 is TGTGCCAGCAGCTTAGAGGATAAGAGCGGCCTCTACAATGAGCAGTTCTTC. Translation gives CASSLEDKSGLYNEQFF. This chain joins TRBV11-3 and TRBJ2-1; TRBD2 might be the D (5 bases). There are 17 residues in the CDR3. CDR1 is SGHNT and CDR2 is YENEEA in the germline V gene. Trimming removed 0 bases at V and 3 bases at J, with 15 bases between.

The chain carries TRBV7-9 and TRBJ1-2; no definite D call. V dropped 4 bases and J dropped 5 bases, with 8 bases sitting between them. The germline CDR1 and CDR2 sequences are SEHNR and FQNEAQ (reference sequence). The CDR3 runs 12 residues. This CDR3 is CASSSGLYGYTF. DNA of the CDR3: TGTGCCAGCAGCTCGGGTCTATATGGCTACACCTTC.

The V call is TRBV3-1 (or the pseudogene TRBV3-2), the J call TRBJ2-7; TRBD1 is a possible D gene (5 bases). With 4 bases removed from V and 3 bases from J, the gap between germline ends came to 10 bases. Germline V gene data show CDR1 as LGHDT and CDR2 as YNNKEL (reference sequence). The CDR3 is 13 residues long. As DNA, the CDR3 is TGTGCCAGCAGCCGTGGACATTACTACGAGCAGTACTTC. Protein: CASSRGHYYEQYF.

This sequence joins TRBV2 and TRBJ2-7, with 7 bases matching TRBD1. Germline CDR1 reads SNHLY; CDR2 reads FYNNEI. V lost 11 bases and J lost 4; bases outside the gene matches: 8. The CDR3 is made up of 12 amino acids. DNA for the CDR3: TGTGCCCCCCGAGACAGGGCGTACGAGCAGTACTTC. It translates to CAPRDRAYEQYF.

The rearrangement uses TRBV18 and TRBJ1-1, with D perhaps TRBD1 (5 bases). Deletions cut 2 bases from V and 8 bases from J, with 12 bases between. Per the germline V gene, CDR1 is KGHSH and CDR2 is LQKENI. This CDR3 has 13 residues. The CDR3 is CASSPGGGSEAFF. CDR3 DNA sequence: TGTGCCAGCTCACCAGGGGGGGGGTCAGAAGCTTTCTTT.

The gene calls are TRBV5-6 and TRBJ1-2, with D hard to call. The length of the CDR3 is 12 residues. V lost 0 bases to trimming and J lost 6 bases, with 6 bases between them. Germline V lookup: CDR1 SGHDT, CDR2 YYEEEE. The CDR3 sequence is CASSLGGNGYTF. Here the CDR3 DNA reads TGTGCCAGCAGCTTGGGAGGAAATGGCTACACCTTC.

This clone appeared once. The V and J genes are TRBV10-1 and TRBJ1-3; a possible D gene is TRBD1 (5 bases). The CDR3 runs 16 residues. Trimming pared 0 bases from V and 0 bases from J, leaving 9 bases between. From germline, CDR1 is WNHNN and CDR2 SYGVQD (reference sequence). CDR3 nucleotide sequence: TGCGCCAGCAGTGAGTCGGGGGGAAACTCTGGAAACACCATATATTTT. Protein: CASSESGGNSGNTIYF.

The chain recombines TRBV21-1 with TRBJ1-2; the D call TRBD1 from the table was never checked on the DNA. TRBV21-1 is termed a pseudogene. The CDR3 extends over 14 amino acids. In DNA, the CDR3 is TGTGCCAGCACTTCAGACAAGACTAACTATGGCTACACCTTC. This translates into CASTSDKTNYGYTF.

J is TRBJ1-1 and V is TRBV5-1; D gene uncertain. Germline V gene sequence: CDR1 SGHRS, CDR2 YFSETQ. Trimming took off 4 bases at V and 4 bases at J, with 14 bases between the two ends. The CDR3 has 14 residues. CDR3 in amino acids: CASSRTFKGTEAFF. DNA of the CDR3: TGCGCCAGCAGCCGGACTTTTAAGGGCACTGAAGCTTTCTTT.

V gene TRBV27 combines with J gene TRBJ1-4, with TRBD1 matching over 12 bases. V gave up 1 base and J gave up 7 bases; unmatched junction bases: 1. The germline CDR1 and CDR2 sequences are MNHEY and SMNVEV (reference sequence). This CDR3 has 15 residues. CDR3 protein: CASSLLGQGAEKLFF. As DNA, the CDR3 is TGTGCCAGCAGTTTATTGGGACAGGGGGCTGAAAAACTGTTTTTT.

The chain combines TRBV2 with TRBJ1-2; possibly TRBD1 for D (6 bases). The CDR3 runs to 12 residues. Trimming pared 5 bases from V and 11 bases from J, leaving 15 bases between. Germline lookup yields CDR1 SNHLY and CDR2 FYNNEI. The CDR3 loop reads CASSLDRNGYTF. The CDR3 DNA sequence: TGTGCCAGCAGTTTAGACAGGAACGGTTACACCTTC. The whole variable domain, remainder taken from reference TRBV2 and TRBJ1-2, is EPEVTQTPSHQVTQMGQEVILRCVPISNHLYFYWYRQILGQKVEFLVSFYNNEISEKSEIFDDQFSVERPDGSNFTLKIRSTKLEDSAMYFCASSLDRNGYTFGSGTRLTVV.